The source of this T cell receptor beta chain is a study of PD-1 blockade in mismatch repair-deficient tumors. Only in-frame clones appear in the TCRdb table, and some are missing; sequencing was by immunoSEQ multiplex PCR. The sample lists around 52,000 clones; about 85% were seen once. Germline-derived CDR1 and CDR2 are SGHRS and YFSETQ. V lost 4 bases and J lost 1; bases outside the gene matches: 13. The length of the CDR3 is 17 residues. This clonotype was obtained from an adult with mismatch repair-deficient cancer. The sequences come from peripheral blood, collected roughly 19 weeks after starting pembrolizumab. The V call is TRBV5-1, the J call TRBJ2-5, with TRBD2 identical over 7 bases. The CDR3 DNA follows: TGCGCCAGCAGCGTAGGTTACTCGGGGGGTATCCAAGAGACCCAGTACTTC. As protein: CASSVGYSGGIQETQYF.